This TCR beta chain was documented in a study of cytomegalovirus exposure and HLA in healthy donors. CDR1 is SGHTA and CDR2 is FQGTGA in the germline V gene. V lost 0 bases and J 11 bases, leaving 15 bases between the germline ends. There are 14 residues in the CDR3. Study conclusions and caveats: The study flagged 150 to 200 TCR beta chains as cytomegalovirus-associated.

With 60 Vbeta and 13 Jbeta primers, the PCR was carried out. Produced via immunoSEQ multiplex PCR; TCRdb's table is partial and in-frame only. The sample gives approximately 100,000 clones, about 68% of which show up once; 2% to 2.5% is in the top ten. With respect to this clone: Its target is not known.

The receptor comes from a human donor in good health. The V and J genes are TRBV7-3 and TRBJ2-3; D is perhaps TRBD2 (7 bases). The sequenced sample was PBMCs. The CDR3 spells CASSLTGGADRQYF. CDR3 DNA: TGTGCCAGCAGCTTAACAGGGGGGGCCGATCGGCAGTATTTT.